A selection of T cell receptor beta chains follows, all from one sample in a study of T-cell memory formation after mild COVID-19. TCRdb re-called the 5' RACE reads through MiXCR, storing one row per CDR3 protein. The profile shows about 84,000 distinct CDR3 sequences, over 11% of them singletons. The sequencing sample was made of PBMCs or a T cell subset sorted from them (not recorded which). The source of these receptors is an adult woman who had mild COVID-19 (a few samples of this study predate the infection). Cell type and time point are not known. CDR3s leave out the opening cysteine and the closing phenylalanine or tryptophan. The order of the fields is J gene, V gene, clone size, CDR3 protein. Only some rows state a clone size, as once, few, many or a class for expanded clones.

J gene: TRBJ1-1
V gene: TRBV5-1
clone size: few
CDR3 protein: ASSFRDRVTEAF

J gene: TRBJ2-5
V gene: TRBV5-1
clone size: .
CDR3 protein: ASSLDNWRGVPQETQY

J gene: TRBJ2-3
V gene: TRBV2
clone size: many
CDR3 protein: ASSDRREGMGDTQY

J gene: TRBJ2-1
V gene: TRBV12-3/TRBV12-4
clone size: few
CDR3 protein: ASSLAEHRGYNEQF

J gene: TRBJ2-7
V gene: TRBV4-1
clone size: .
CDR3 protein: ASSQDWAGGDEQY

J gene: TRBJ1-1
V gene: TRBV9
clone size: few
CDR3 protein: ASSAVTGVNTEAF

J gene: TRBJ2-7
V gene: TRBV5-4
clone size: few
CDR3 protein: ASSSDSTYEQY

J gene: TRBJ2-2
V gene: TRBV24-1
clone size: .
CDR3 protein: ATSVGTGNTGELF

J gene: TRBJ2-5
V gene: TRBV29-1
clone size: .
CDR3 protein: SVEDDHQETQY

J gene: TRBJ2-1
V gene: TRBV4-1
clone size: .
CDR3 protein: ASSQEIGTGSYNEQF

J gene: TRBJ1-3
V gene: TRBV7-2
clone size: .
CDR3 protein: ASSLDGTTGNTIY

J gene: TRBJ2-7
V gene: TRBV9
clone size: .
CDR3 protein: ASSVSSGTYEQY

J gene: TRBJ2-1
V gene: TRBV5-5
clone size: few
CDR3 protein: ASSVGDNEQF

J gene: TRBJ1-1
V gene: TRBV7-8
clone size: few
CDR3 protein: ASSFQGAYTEAF

J gene: TRBJ2-3
V gene: TRBV18
clone size: .
CDR3 protein: ASSPPIREIGTDTQY

J gene: TRBJ2-7
V gene: TRBV7-2
clone size: .
CDR3 protein: ASSLGQGYSYEQY

J gene: TRBJ2-7
V gene: TRBV5-1
clone size: few
CDR3 protein: ASSLEQGAWEQY

J gene: TRBJ1-2
V gene: TRBV7-8
clone size: .
CDR3 protein: ASSPLAETNYGYT

J gene: TRBJ2-7
V gene: TRBV19
clone size: .
CDR3 protein: ASNQAGLSYEQY

J gene: TRBJ2-1
V gene: TRBV6-5
clone size: few
CDR3 protein: ASSPRWGGGPRGDNEQF

J gene: TRBJ1-4
V gene: TRBV7-9
clone size: .
CDR3 protein: ASSSTDRGREKLF

J gene: TRBJ1-5
V gene: TRBV5-1
clone size: few
CDR3 protein: ASSLVPGGDQPQH

J gene: TRBJ2-7
V gene: TRBV4-1
clone size: .
CDR3 protein: ASSPKLAGRQTYEQY